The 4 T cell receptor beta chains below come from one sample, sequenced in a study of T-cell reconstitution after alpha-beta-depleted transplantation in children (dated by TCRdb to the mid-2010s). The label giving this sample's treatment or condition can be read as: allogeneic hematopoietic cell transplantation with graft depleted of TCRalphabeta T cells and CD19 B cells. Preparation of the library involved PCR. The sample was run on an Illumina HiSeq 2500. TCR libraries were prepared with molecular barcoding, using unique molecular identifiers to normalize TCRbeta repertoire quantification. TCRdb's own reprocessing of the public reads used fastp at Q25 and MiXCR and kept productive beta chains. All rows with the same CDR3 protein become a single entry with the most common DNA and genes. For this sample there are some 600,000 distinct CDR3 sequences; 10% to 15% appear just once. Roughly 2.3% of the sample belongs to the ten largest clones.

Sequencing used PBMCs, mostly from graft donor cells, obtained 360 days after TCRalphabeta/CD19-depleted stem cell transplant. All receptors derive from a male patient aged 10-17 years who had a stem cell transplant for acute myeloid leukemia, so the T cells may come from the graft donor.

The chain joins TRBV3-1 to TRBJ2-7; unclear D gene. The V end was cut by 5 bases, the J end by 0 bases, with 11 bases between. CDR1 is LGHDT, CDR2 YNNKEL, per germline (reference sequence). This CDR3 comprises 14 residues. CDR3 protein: CASSMQLGSYEQYF. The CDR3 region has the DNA TGTGCCAGCAGCATGCAGCTCGGCTCCTACGAGCAGTACTTC.

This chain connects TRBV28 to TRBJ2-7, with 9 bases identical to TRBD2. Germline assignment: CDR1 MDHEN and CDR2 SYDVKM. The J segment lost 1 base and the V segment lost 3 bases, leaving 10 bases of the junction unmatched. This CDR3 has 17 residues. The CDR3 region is CASSFLTTSGPSYEQYF. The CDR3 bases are TGTGCCAGCAGTTTCCTTACCACTAGCGGGCCTTCCTACGAGCAGTACTTC.

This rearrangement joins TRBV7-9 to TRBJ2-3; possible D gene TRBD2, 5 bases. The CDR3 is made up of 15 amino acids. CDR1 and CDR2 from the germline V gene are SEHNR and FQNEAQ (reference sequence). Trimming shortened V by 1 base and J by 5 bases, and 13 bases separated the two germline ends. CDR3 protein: CASSLVGASGDTQYF. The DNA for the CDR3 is TGTGCCAGCAGCTTAGTAGGAGCGAGCGGAGATACGCAGTATTTT.

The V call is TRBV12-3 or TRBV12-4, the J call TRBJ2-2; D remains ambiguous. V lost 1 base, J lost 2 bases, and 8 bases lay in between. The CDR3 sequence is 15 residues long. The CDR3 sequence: CASSLVNANTGELFF. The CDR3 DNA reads TGTGCCAGCAGTTTAGTCAACGCCAACACCGGGGAGCTGTTTTTT.